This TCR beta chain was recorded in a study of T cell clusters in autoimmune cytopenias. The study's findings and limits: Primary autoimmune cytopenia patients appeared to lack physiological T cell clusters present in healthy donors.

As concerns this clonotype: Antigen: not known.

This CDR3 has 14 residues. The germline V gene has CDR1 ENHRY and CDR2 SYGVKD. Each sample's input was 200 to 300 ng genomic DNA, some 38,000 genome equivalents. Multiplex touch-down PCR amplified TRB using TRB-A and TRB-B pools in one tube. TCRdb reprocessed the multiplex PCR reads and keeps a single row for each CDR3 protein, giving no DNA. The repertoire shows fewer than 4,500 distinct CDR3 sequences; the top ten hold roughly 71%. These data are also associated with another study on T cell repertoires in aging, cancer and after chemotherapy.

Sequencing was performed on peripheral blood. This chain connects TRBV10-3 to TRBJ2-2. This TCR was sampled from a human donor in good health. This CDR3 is CAISLFENTGELFF.